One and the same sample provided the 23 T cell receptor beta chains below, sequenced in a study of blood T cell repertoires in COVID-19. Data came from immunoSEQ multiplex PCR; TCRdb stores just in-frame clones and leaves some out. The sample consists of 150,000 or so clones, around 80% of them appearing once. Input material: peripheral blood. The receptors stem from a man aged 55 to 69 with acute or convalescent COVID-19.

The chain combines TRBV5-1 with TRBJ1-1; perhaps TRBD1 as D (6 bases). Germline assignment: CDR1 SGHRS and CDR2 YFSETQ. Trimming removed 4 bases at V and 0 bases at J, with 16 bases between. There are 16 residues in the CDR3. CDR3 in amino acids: CASSHPPDSLNTEAFF. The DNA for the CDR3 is TGCGCCAGCAGCCATCCCCCGGACAGTTTGAACACTGAAGCTTTCTTT.

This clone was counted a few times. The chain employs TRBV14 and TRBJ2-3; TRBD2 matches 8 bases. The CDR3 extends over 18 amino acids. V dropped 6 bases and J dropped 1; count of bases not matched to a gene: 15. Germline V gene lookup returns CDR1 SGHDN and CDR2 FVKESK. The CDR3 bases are TGTGCCAGCAGACGGGGACTAGTTAACCCGCGGGGCACAGATACGCAGTATTTT. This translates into CASRRGLVNPRGTDTQYF. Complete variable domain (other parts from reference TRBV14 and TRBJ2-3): EAGVTQFPSHSVIEKGQTVTLRCDPISGHDNLYWYRRVMGKEIKFLLHFVKESKQDESGMPNNRFLAERTGGTYSTLKVQPAELEDSGVYFCASRRGLVNPRGTDTQYFGPGTRLTVL.

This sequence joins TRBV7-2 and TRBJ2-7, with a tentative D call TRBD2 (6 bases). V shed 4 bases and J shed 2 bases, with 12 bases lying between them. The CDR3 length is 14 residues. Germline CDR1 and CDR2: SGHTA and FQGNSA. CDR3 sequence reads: CASSSGLGPYEQYF. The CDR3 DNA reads TGTGCCAGCAGCTCGGGACTGGGGCCCTACGAGCAGTACTTC.

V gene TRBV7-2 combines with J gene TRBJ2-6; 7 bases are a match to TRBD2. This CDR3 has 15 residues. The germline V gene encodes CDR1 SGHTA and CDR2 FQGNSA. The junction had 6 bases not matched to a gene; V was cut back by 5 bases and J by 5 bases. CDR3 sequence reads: CASSSGLERANVLTF. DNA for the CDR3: TGTGCCAGCAGCAGCGGACTAGAACGGGCCAACGTCCTGACTTTC.

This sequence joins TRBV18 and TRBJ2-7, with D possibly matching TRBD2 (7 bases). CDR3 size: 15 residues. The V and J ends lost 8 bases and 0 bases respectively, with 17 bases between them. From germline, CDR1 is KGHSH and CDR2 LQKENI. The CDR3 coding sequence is TGTGCCAGCGTAGGGGGGGCGTCAGGCTCCTACGAGCAGTACTTC. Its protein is CASVGGASGSYEQYF. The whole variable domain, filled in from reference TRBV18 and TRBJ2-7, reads NAGVMQNPRHLVRRRGQEARLRCSPMKGHSHVYWYRQLPEEGLKFMVYLQKENIIDESGMPKERFSAEFPKEGPSILRIQQVVRGDSAAYFCASVGGASGSYEQYFGPGTRLTVT.

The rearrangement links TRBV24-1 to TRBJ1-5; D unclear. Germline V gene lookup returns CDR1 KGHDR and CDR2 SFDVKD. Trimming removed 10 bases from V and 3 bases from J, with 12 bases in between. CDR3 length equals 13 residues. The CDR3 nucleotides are TGTGCCACTGGTGGAGGGATCAATCAGCCCCAGCATTTT. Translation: CATGGGINQPQHF.

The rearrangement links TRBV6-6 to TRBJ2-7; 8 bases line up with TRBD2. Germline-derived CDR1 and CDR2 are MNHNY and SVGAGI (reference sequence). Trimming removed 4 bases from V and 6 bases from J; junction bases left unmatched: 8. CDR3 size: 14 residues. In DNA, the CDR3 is TGTGCCAGCAGTTCACAGGGCGGGGGGACCGAGCAGTACTTC. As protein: CASSSQGGGTEQYF.

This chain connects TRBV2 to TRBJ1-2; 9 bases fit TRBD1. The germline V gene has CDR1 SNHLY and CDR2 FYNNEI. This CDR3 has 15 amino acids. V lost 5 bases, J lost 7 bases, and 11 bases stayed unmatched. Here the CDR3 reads CASSSYRGPMIGYTF. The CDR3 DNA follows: TGTGCCAGCAGTTCTTACAGGGGGCCCATGATTGGCTACACCTTC.

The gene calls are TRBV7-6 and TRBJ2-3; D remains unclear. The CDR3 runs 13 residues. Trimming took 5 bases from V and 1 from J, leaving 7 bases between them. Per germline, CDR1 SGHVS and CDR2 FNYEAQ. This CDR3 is CASSPPGTDTQYF. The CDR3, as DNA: TGTGCCAGCAGCCCCCCAGGCACAGATACGCAGTATTTT.

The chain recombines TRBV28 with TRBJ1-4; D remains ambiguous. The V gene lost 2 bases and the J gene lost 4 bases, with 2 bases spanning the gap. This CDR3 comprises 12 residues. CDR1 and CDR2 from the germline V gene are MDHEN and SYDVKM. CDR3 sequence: CASSLLNEKLFF. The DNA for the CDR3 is TGTGCCAGCAGTTTACTTAATGAAAAACTGTTTTTT.

The CDR3 DNA is TGTGCCAGCAGCCGCCGGGGGTACAATGAGCAGTTCTTC. It codes for CASSRRGYNEQFF. This sequence joins TRBV6-5 and TRBJ2-1; a weak D match, TRBD2 (6 bases). The V gene lost 6 bases and the J gene lost 4 bases, with 10 bases spanning the gap. There are 13 residues in the CDR3. Germline loops: CDR1 MNHEY, CDR2 SVGAGI.

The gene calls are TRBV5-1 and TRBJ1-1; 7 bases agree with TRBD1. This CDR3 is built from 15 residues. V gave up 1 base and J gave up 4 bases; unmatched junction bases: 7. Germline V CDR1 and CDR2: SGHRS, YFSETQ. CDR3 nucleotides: TGCGCCAGCAGCTTGTACGAGGGGGCGGGCACTGAAGCTTTCTTT. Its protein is CASSLYEGAGTEAFF.

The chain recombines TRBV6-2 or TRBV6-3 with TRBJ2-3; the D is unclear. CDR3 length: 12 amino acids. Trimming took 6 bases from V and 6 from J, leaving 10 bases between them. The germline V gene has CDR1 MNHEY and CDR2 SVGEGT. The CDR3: CASSTPADTQYF. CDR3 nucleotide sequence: TGTGCCAGCAGCACCCCCGCGGATACGCAGTATTTT.

The CDR3 sequence: CATSQGDQPQHF. In nucleotides, the CDR3 is TGTGCCACCAGTCAAGGGGATCAGCCCCAGCATTTT. The J gene is TRBJ1-5, the V gene TRBV15, with D possibly matching TRBD1 (5 bases). CDR3 length: 12 amino acids. V shed 6 bases and J shed 5 bases, with 8 bases lying between them. Germline V gives CDR1 LNHNV, CDR2 YYDKDF (reference sequence).

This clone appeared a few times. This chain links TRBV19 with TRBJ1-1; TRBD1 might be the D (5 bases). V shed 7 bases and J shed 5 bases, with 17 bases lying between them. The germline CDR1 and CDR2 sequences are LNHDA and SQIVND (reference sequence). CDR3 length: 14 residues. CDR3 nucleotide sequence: TGTGCCAGTACCCTCGGAGGGTGGGGGACTGAAGCTTTCTTT. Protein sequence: CASTLGGWGTEAFF. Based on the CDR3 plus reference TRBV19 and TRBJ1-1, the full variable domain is DGGITQSPKYLFRKEGQNVTLSCEQNLNHDAMYWYRQDPGQGLRLIYYSQIVNDFQKGDIAEGYSVSREKKESFPLTVTSAQKNPTAFYLCASTLGGWGTEAFFGQGTRLTVV.

The CDR3 coding sequence is TGTGCCAGCAGCTCGGGACAGGGGGCGCGCTACGAGCAGTACTTC. Translation: CASSSGQGARYEQYF. This chain joins TRBV11-2 and TRBJ2-7, with TRBD1 matching over 12 bases. The CDR3 spans 15 residues. Germline-derived CDR1 and CDR2 are SGHAT and FQNNGV. V lost 4 bases, J lost 3 bases, and 4 bases stayed unmatched. Complete variable domain (other parts from reference TRBV11-2 and TRBJ2-7): EAGVAQSPRYKIIEKRQSVAFWCNPISGHATLYWYQQILGQGPKLLIQFQNNGVVDDSQLPKDRFSAERLKGVDSTLKIQPAKLEDSAVYLCASSSGQGARYEQYFGPGTRLTVT.

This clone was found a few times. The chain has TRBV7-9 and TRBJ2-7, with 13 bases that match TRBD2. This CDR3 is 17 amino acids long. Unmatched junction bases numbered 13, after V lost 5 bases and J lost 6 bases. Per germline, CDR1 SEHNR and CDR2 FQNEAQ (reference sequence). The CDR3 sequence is CASSPFSPGLAGFEQYF. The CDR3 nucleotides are TGTGCCAGCAGCCCGTTCTCTCCGGGACTAGCGGGATTCGAGCAGTACTTC.

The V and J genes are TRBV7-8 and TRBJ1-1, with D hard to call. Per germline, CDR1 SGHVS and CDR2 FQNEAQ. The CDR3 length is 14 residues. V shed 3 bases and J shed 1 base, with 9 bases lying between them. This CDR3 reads CASSFGRANTEAFF. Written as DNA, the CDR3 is TGTGCCAGCAGCTTCGGGCGGGCGAACACTGAAGCTTTCTTT.

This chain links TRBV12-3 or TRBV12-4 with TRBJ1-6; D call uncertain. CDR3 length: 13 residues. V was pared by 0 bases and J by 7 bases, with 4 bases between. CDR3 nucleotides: TGTGCCAGCAGTTTAGCGACAAATTCACCCCTCCACTTT. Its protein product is CASSLATNSPLHF.

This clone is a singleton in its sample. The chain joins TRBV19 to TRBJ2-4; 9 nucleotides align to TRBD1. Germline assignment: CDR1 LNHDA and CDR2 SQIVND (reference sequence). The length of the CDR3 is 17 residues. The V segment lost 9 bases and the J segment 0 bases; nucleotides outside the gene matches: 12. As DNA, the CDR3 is TGTGCCAGCACGGGACAGGGATTTACCCTAGCCAAAAACATTCAGTACTTC. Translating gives CASTGQGFTLAKNIQYF.

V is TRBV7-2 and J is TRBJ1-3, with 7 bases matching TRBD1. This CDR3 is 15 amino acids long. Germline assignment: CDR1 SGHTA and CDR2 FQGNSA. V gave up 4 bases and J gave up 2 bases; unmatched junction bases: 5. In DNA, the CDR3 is TGTGCCAGCAGCTCCTATCAGGGGGCTGGAAACACCATATATTTT. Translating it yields CASSSYQGAGNTIYF.

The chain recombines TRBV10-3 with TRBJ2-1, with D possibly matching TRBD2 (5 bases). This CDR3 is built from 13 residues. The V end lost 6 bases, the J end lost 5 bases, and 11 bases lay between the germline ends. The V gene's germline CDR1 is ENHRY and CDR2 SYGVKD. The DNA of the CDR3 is TGTGCCATCAGGAATTCTAGCCACAATGAGCAGTTCTTC. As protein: CAIRNSSHNEQFF.

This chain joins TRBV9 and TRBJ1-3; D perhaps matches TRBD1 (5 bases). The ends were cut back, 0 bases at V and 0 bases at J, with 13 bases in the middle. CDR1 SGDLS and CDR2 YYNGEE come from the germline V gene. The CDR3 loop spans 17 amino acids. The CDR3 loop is CASSVEGPRRSGNTIYF. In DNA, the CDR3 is TGTGCCAGCAGCGTAGAGGGGCCCCGGCGCTCTGGAAACACCATATATTTT.